The clone carrying this T cell receptor (beta chain) was detected a few times. Its antigen is not identified. The data belong to a study of T cells after yellow fever vaccination. Findings and limits, study-wide: The booster response re-showed most primary clones: around 96% CD4, approximately 86% CD8. The secondary response was weaker, and its peak arrived faster, on day 5 versus 15.

J was trimmed by 8 bases and V by 5 bases; bases with no gene match: 9. CDR1 SQVTM and CDR2 ANQGSEA come from the germline V gene. CDR3 length equals 13 residues. TCRdb redid the calling of the 5' RACE reads with MiXCR, one entry per CDR3 protein. The sample includes some 99,000 distinct CDR3 sequences, 4.5% to 6% of them seen just once. This sequence originates from a man aged 18-30 years who received the YFV17D yellow fever vaccine. Specimen: CD8+ T cells sorted from PBMCs, collected 10 days after the yellow fever booster vaccination. The rearrangement links TRBV29-1 to TRBJ1-1, with 9 bases fitting TRBD1. This chain's CDR3 is CSVPQGARQEAFF. The CDR3 DNA sequence: TGCAGCGTTCCACAGGGGGCGAGGCAAGAAGCTTTCTTT.